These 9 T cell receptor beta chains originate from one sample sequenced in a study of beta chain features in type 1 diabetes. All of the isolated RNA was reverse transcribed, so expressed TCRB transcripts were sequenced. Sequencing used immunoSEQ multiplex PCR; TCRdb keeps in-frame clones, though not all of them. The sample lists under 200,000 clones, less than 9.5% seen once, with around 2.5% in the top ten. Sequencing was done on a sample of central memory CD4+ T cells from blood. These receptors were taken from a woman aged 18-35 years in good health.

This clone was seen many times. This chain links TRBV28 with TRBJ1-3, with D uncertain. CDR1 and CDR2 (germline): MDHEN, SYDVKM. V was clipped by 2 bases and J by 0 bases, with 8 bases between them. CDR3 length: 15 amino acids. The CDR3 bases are TGTGCCAGCAGTTTACCGTCCGGCTCTGGAAACACCATATATTTT. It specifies CASSLPSGSGNTIYF.

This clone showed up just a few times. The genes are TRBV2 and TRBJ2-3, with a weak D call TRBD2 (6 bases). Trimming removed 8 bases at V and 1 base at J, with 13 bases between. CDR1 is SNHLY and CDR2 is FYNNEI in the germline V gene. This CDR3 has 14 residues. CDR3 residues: CASLEGRGTDTQYF. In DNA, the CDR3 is TGTGCCAGCTTGGAGGGCCGGGGCACAGATACGCAGTATTTT.

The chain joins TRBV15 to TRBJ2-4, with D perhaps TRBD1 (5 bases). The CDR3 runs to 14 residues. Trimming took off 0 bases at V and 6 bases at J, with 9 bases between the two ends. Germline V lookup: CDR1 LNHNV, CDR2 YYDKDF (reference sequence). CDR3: CATSREDILNIQYF. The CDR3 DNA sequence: TGTGCCACCAGCAGAGAGGACATATTAAACATTCAGTACTTC.

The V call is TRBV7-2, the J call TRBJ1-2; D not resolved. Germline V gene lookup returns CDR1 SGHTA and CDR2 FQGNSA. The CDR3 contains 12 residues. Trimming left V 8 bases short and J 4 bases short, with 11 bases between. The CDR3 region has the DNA TGTGCCAGCTCGAGGGAGCTCTATGGCTACACCTTC. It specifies CASSRELYGYTF.

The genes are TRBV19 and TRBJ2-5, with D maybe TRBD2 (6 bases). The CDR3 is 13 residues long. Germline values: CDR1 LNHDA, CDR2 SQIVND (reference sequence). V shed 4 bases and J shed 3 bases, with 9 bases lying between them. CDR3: CASSRTKEETQYF. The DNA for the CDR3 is TGTGCCAGTAGTAGGACTAAAGAAGAGACCCAGTACTTC.

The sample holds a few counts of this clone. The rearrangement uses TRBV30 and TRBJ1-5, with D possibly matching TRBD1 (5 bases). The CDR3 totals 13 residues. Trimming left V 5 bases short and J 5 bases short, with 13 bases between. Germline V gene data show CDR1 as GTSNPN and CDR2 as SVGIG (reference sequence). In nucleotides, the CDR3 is TGTGCCTGGCAGGGTGATTTGGATCAGCCCCAGCATTTT. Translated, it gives CAWQGDLDQPQHF.

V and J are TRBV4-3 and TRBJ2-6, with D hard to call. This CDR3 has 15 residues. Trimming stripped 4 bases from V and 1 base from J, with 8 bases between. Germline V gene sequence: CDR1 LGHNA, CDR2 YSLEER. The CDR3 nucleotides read TGCGCCAGCAGCCTACAGCTGTCTGGGGCCAACGTCCTGACTTTC. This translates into CASSLQLSGANVLTF.

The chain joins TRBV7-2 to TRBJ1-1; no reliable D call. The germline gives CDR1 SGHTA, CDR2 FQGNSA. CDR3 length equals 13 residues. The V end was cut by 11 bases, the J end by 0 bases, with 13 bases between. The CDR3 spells CASRPSLNTEAFF. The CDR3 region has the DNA TGTGCCTCGCGGCCGTCGTTGAACACTGAAGCTTTCTTT.

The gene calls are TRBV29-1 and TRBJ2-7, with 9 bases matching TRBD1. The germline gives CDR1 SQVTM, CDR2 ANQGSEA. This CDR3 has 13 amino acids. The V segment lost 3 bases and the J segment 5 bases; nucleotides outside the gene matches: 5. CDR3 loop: CSVDGTGKNEQYF. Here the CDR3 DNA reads TGCAGCGTTGATGGGACAGGGAAGAACGAGCAGTACTTC.